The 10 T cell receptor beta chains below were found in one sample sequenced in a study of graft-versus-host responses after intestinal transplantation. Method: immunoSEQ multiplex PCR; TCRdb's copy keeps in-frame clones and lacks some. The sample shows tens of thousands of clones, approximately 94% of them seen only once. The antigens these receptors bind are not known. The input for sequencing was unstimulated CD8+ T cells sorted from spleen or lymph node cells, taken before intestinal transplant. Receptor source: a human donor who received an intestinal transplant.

For the CDR3, the DNA is TGTGCCAGCAGCCAAGAGATGAGTTTTGGGACTAGCGGGAGGGCTAGCACAGATACGCAGTATTTT. Translating it yields CASSQEMSFGTSGRASTDTQYF. J is TRBJ2-3 and V is TRBV14; 16 nucleotides line up with TRBD2. With V trimmed by 0 bases and J by 0 bases, 12 bases remained unmatched. CDR3 size: 22 residues. Germline lookup yields CDR1 SGHDN and CDR2 FVKESK. Full variable domain (missing parts from reference TRBV14 and TRBJ2-3): EAGVTQFPSHSVIEKGQTVTLRCDPISGHDNLYWYRRVMGKEIKFLLHFVKESKQDESGMPNNRFLAERTGGTYSTLKVQPAELEDSGVYFCASSQEMSFGTSGRASTDTQYFGPGTRLTVL.

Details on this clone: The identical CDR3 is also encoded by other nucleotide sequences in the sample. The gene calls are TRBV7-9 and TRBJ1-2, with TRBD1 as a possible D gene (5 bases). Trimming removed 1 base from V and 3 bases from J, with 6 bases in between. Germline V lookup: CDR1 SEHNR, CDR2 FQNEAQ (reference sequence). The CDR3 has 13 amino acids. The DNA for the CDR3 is TGTGCCAGCAGCTTAGGGGGGGACTATGGCTACACCTTC. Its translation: CASSLGGDYGYTF. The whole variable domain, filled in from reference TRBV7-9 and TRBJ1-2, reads DTGVSQNPRHKITKRGQNVTFRCDPISEHNRLYWYRQTLGQGPEFLTYFQNEAQLEKSRLLSDRFSAERPKGSFSTLEIQRTEQGDSAMYLCASSLGGDYGYTFGSGTRLTVV.

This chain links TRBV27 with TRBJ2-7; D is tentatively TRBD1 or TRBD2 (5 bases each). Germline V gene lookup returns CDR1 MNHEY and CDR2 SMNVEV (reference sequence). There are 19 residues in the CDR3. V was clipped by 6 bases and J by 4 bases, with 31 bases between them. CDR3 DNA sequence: TGTGCCAGCAGCCAAATCCGGGACCCCGATTCCCGGAACCCATACGAGCAGTACTTC. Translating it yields CASSQIRDPDSRNPYEQYF.

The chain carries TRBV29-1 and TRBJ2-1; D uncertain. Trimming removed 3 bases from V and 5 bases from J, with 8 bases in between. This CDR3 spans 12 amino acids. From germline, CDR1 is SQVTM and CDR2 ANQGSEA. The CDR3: CSVEPGHNEQFF. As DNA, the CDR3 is TGCAGCGTTGAGCCGGGCCACAATGAGCAGTTCTTC.

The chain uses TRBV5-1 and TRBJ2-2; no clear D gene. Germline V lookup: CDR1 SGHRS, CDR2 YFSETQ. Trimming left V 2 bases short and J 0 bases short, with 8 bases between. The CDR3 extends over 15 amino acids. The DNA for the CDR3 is TGCGCCAGCAGCTTCGAACATGCGAACACCGGGGAGCTGTTTTTT. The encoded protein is CASSFEHANTGELFF. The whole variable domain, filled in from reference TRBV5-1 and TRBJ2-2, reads KAGVTQTPRYLIKTRGQQVTLSCSPISGHRSVSWYQQTPGQGLQFLFEYFSETQRNKGNFPGRFSGRQFSNSRSEMNVSTLELGDSALYLCASSFEHANTGELFFGEGSRLTVL.

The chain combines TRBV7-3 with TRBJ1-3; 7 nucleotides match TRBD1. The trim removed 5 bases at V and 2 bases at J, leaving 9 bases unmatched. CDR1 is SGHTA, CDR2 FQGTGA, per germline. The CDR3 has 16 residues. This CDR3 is CASSPPRQGTGNTIYF. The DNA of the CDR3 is TGTGCCAGCAGCCCCCCACGACAGGGTACTGGAAACACCATATATTTT.

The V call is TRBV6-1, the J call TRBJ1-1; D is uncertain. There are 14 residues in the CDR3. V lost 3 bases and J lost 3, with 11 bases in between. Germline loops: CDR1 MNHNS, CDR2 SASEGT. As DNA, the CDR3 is TGTGCCAGCAGTGAGTCGTTAGCGTACACTGAAGCTTTCTTT. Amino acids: CASSESLAYTEAFF.

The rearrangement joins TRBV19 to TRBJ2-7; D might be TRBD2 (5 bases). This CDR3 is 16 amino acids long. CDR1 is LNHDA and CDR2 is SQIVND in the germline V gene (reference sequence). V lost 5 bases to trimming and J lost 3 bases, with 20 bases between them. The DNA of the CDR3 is TGTGCCAGTAGTCCGCGAAGGGAGTCCCTTGACTACGAGCAGTACTTC. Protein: CASSPRRESLDYEQYF.

The CDR3 loop is CASSPTGGTNEKLFF. CDR3 DNA sequence: TGTGCCAGCAGCCCCACAGGGGGCACTAATGAAAAACTGTTTTTT. The genes are TRBV5-4 and TRBJ1-4; 9 nucleotides line up with TRBD1. CDR1 and CDR2 from the germline V gene are SGHNT and YYREEE (reference sequence). V was clipped by 4 bases and J by 2 bases; unmatched bases: 3. The CDR3 is 15 residues long.

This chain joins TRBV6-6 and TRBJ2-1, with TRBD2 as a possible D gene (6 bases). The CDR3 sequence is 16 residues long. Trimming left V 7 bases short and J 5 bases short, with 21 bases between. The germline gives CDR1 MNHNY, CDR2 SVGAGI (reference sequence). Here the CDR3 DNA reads TGTGCCAGCACCCCATTAGGCGGGGAGCGCAACAATGAGCAGTTCTTC. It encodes CASTPLGGERNNEQFF.